This TCR beta chain was retrieved from a study of read filtering for tumor transcriptome and immune sequencing. This clonotype appeared many times. Antigen specificity is unknown. Molecular barcoded adaptors covering alpha/delta and beta/gamma chains were used on approximately 400 ng RNA. TCRdb reanalysed the reads using MiXCR and keeps one entry per CDR3 protein. The profile covers about 37,000 distinct CDR3 sequences, with about 10% appearing a single time and around 32% taken by the ten largest. Bone marrow was sampled from every patient at the time of active disease. Findings and caveats of the study: The CD138-negative fraction was mixed bone marrow immune cells, not pure T cells.

The germline gives CDR1 DFQATT, CDR2 SNEGSKA (reference sequence). This CDR3 is 15 amino acids long. V lost 3 bases and J lost 1, with 16 bases in between. The chain carries TRBV20-1 and TRBJ2-7; D possibly corresponds to TRBD2 (8 bases). The receptor comes from a donor at least 40 years old with multiple myeloma. The sequenced material came from a population of CD138-negative cells sorted from bone marrow. The CDR3 loop is CSASGGDRPSYEQYF. DNA of the CDR3: TGCAGTGCTAGCGGGGGGGACAGACCTTCCTACGAGCAGTACTTC.